The next 4 T cell receptor beta chains were all read from a single sample in a study of T cell changes during pregnancy in multiple sclerosis. Profiling relied on immunoSEQ multiplex PCR, and the TCRdb table lists in-frame clones only, not all of them. This table has under 95,000 clones, 90% to 95% appearing once. Sequencing was performed on peripheral blood, taken after pregnancy. These receptors came from a female donor in good health, enrolled as a control in a pregnancy study.

The rearrangement joins TRBV19 to TRBJ1-5, with 7 bases that match TRBD1. CDR1 LNHDA and CDR2 SQIVND come from the germline V gene (reference sequence). The CDR3 extends over 16 amino acids. V was clipped by 5 bases and J by 5 bases; unmatched bases: 12. The CDR3 here is CASSWGILTGYQPQHF. The DNA of the CDR3 is TGTGCCAGTAGTTGGGGGATCCTGACAGGGTATCAGCCCCAGCATTTT.

This clone was observed once. The chain has TRBV4-3 and TRBJ2-5, with D maybe TRBD1 (5 bases). The CDR3 consists of 16 residues. Per the germline V gene, CDR1 is LGHNA and CDR2 is YSLEER. The ends were cut back, 0 bases at V and 5 bases at J, with 16 bases in the middle. The CDR3 DNA follows: TGCGCCAGCAGCCAAGATCAGGCAGGCCCAGGGGAGACCCAGTACTTC. Amino acids: CASSQDQAGPGETQYF.

The rearrangement uses TRBV7-9 and TRBJ1-1; 9 bases agree with TRBD1. The trim removed 2 bases at V and 5 bases at J, leaving 9 bases unmatched. From germline, CDR1 is SEHNR and CDR2 FQNEAQ (reference sequence). The length of the CDR3 is 16 residues. The CDR3 region is CASSLRGQGRRTEAFF. DNA of the CDR3: TGTGCCAGCAGCTTAAGGGGACAGGGTAGGCGAACTGAAGCTTTCTTT.

The genes are TRBV9 and TRBJ1-5, with D possibly TRBD1 on 6 matching bases. The CDR3 loop spans 15 amino acids. Germline assignment: CDR1 SGDLS and CDR2 YYNGEE. V lost 0 bases, J lost 6 bases, and 13 bases lay in between. The CDR3 sequence is CASSVGGGAGQPQHF. The CDR3 DNA sequence: TGTGCCAGCAGCGTAGGTGGGGGGGCGGGTCAGCCCCAGCATTTT.